The source of this TCR beta chain is a study of OX40 agonist ivuxolimab in advanced cancers. Study conclusions and caveats: The antigen specificity of the peripheral T cells (those that were expanded) was not determined.

Clones were sequenced by immunoSEQ multiplex PCR, and TCRdb holds only the in-frame ones, with some missing. Of more than 40,000 clones detected, roughly 89% appear once; the ten largest clones hold 9% to 12%. As for this clone: Its matching antigen is unknown.

V lost 4 bases, J lost 2 bases, and 6 bases lay in between. This CDR3 has 13 residues. Germline V gives CDR1 WSHSY, CDR2 SAAADI. The clonotype originates from an adult with an advanced solid tumor such as melanoma, head and neck, liver or kidney cancer. J is TRBJ2-1 and V is TRBV10-2; D might be TRBD2 (6 bases). This material consisted of CD4+ or CD8+ T cells sorted from blood, taken in a trial of the OX40 agonist ivuxolimab. DNA for the CDR3: TGCGCCAGCAGTGGGACTACCTACAATGAGCAGTTCTTC. This codes for CASSGTTYNEQFF.